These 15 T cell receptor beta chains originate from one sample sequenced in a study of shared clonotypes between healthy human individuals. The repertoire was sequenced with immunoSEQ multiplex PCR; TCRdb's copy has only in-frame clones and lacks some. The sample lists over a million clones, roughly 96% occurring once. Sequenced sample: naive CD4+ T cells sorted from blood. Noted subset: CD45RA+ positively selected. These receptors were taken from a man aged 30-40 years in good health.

This chain's CDR3 is CASSKTGGGLFNEQFF. In DNA, the CDR3 is TGTGCCAGCAGTAAAACAGGGGGAGGTCTTTTCAATGAGCAGTTCTTC. The rearrangement links TRBV28 to TRBJ2-1; 8 bases map to TRBD1. The CDR3 is 16 residues long. Germline CDR1 reads MDHEN; CDR2 reads SYDVKM. After removal of 5 bases from V and 6 bases from J, the junction contained 12 bases not matched to a gene. Full variable domain (missing parts from reference TRBV28 and TRBJ2-1): DVKVTQSSRYLVKRTGEKVFLECVQDMDHENMFWYRQDPGLGLRLIYFSYDVKMKEKGDIPEGYSVSREKKERFSLILESASTNQTSMYLCASSKTGGGLFNEQFFGPGTRLTVL.

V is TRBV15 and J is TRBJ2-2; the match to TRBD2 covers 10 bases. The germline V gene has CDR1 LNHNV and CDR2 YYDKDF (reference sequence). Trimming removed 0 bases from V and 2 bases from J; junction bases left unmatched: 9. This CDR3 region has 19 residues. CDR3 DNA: TGTGCCACCAGCAGAGATCCGGCTAGCGGGAGAACTAACACCGGGGAGCTGTTTTTT. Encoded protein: CATSRDPASGRTNTGELFF.

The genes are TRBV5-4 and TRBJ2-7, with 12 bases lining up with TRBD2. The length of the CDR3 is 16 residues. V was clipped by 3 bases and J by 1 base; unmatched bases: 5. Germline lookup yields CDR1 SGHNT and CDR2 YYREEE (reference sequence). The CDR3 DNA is TGTGCCAGCAGCTCCGGACTAGCGGGAAGATCCTACGAGCAGTACTTC. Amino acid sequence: CASSSGLAGRSYEQYF.

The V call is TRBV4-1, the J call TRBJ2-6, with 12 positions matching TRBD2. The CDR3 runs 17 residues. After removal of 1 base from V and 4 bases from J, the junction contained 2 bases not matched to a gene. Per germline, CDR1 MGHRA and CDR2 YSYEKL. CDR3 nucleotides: TGCGCCAGCAGCCAAGGGGGACTAGCGGGCGGGGCCAACGTCCTGACTTTC. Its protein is CASSQGGLAGGANVLTF.

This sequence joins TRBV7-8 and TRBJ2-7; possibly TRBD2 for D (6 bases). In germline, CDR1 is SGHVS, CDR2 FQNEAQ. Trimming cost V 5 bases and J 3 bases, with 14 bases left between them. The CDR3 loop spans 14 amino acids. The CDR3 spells CASSPKRAGYEQYF. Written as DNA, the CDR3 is TGTGCCAGCAGCCCCAAGCGGGCAGGCTACGAGCAGTACTTC.

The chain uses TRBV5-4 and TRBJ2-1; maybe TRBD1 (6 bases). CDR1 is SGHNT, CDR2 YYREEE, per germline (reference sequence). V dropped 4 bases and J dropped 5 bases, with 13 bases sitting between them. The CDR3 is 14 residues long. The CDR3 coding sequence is TGTGCCAGCAGCCAGTGGGACAAAGACAATGAGCAGTTCTTC. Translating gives CASSQWDKDNEQFF.

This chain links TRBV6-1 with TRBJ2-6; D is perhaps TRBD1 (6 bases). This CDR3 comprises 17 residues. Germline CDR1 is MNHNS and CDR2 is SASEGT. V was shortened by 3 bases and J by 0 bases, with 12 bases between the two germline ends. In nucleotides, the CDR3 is TGTGCCAGCAGTGACCGGGACACCCACTCTGGGGCCAACGTCCTGACTTTC. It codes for CASSDRDTHSGANVLTF.

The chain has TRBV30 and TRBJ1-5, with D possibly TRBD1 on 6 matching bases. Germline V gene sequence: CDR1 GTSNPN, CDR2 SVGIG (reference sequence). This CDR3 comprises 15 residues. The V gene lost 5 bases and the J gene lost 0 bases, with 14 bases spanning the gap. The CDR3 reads CAWEGGSISNQPQHF. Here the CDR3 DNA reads TGTGCCTGGGAGGGGGGCTCGATTAGCAATCAGCCCCAGCATTTT.

CDR3 amino acids: CASSLLPRTGGEQYF. The CDR3 nucleotides are TGTGCCAGCAGCTTACTCCCTCGGACCGGTGGGGAGCAGTACTTC. V is TRBV7-6 and J is TRBJ2-7; D remains unclear. This CDR3 region has 15 residues. The V end was cut by 2 bases, the J end by 7 bases, with 18 bases between. Germline CDR1 is SGHVS and CDR2 is FNYEAQ.

CDR3 protein: CASSHPRGQGNEKLFF. The CDR3 DNA reads as TGCGCCAGCAGCCATCCGAGGGGACAGGGGAATGAAAAACTGTTTTTT. The J gene is TRBJ1-4, the V gene TRBV4-1, with 10 positions matching TRBD1. Unmatched junction bases numbered 6, after V lost 3 bases and J lost 5 bases. Germline V lookup: CDR1 MGHRA, CDR2 YSYEKL. This CDR3 contains 16 residues.

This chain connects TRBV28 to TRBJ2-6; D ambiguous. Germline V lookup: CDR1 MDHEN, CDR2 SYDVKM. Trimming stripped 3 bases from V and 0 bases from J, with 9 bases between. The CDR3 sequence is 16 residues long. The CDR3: CASSFYSGSGANVLTF. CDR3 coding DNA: TGTGCCAGCAGTTTCTACAGTGGCTCTGGGGCCAACGTCCTGACTTTC.

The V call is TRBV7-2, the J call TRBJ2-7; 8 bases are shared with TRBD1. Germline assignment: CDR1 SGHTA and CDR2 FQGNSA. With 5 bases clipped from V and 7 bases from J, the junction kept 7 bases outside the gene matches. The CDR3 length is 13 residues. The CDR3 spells CASSGGTGREQYF. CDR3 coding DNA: TGTGCCAGCAGCGGCGGGACAGGCCGAGAGCAGTACTTC.

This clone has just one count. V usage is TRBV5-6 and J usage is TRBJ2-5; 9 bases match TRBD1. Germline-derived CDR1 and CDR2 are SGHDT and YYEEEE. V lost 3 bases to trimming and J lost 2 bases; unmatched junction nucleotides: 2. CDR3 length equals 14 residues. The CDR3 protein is CASSSGQGQETQYF. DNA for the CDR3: TGTGCCAGCAGCTCCGGACAGGGGCAAGAGACCCAGTACTTC.

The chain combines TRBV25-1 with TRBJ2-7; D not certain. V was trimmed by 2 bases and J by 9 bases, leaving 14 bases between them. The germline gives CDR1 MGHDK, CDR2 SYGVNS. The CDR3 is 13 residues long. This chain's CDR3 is CASSEGSQRGQYF. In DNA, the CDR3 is TGTGCCAGCAGTGAAGGATCCCAAAGAGGGCAGTACTTC.

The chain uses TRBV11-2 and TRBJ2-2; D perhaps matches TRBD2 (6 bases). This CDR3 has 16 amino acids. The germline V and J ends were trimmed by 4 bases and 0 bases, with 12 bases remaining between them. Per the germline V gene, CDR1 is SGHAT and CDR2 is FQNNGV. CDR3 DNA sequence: TGTGCCAGCAGCTCCGGGAGCGGAGCGAACACCGGGGAGCTGTTTTTT. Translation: CASSSGSGANTGELFF.